This T cell receptor beta chain was documented in a study of blood T cell repertoires in COVID-19. Study background: Material from acute and convalescent COVID-19 was sourced from the United States, Italy and Spain. Nucleic acid was either cDNA or gDNA, and it came from T cells, B-cell-depleted T cells, or PBMCs.

Per the original methods: It was from reference gene primer amplification that nucleated cell counts were estimated. The table came from immunoSEQ multiplex PCR; TCRdb's copy has only in-frame clones and leaves some out. V, J and clone size are taken as reported in that table, and D and trimming were inferred from the DNA itself. The table lists some 120,000 clones, 88% of them singletons. Trimming removed 0 bases from V and 3 bases from J, with 13 bases in between. This CDR3 comprises 17 residues. Germline V gene data show CDR1 as SGDLS and CDR2 as YYNGEE. This TCR was sampled from a woman aged 50 to 60 with active or convalescent COVID-19. Sequenced material: peripheral blood. This chain connects TRBV9 to TRBJ2-6; possibly TRBD1 for D (5 bases). CDR3 in amino acids: CASSVAGRVSGANVLTF. CDR3 nucleotides: TGTGCCAGCAGCGTAGCGGGCAGGGTGAGTGGGGCCAACGTCCTGACTTTC.